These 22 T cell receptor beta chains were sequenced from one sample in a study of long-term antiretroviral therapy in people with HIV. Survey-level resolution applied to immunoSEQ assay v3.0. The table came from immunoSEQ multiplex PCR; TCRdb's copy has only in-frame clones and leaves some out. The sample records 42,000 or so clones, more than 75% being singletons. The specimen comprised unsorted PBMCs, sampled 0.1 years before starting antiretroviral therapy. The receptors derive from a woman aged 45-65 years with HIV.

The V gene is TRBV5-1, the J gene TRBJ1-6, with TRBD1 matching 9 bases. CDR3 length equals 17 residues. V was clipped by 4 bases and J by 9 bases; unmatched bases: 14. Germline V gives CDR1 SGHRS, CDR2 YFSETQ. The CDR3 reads CASSATQTGTGSSPLHF. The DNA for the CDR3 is TGCGCCAGCAGCGCAACGCAAACCGGGACAGGGAGTTCACCCCTCCACTTT.

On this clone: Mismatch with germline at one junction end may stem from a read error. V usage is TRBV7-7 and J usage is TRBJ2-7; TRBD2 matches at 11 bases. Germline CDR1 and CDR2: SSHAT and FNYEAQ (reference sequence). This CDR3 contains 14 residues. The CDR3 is CASSRSGGASEQYF. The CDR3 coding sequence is TGTGCTAGCAGCCGTAGCGGGGGGGCGAGTGAGCAGTACTTC.

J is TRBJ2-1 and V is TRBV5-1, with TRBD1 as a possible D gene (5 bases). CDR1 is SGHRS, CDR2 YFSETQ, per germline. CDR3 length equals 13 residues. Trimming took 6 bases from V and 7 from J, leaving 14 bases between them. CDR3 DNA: TGCGCCAGCAACCTTATAGGGGTAAATGAGCAGTTCTTC. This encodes CASNLIGVNEQFF.

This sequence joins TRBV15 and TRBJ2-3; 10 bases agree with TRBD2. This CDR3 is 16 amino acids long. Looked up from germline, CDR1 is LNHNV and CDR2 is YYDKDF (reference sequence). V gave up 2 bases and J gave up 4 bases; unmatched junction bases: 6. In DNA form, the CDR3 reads TGTGCCACCAGCAGACCTAGCGGGGGATCATCAGATACGCAGTATTTT. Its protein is CATSRPSGGSSDTQYF.

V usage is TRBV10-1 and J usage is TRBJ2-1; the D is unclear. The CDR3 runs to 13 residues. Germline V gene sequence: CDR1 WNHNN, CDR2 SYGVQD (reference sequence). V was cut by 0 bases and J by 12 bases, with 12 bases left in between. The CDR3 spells CASSESSNTRQFF. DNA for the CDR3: TGCGCCAGCAGTGAGTCCTCTAACACTCGGCAGTTCTTC.

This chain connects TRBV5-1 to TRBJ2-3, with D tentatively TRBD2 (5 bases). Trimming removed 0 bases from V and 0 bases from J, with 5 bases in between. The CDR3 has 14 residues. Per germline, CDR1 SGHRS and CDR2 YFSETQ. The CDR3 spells CASSLAGSTDTQYF. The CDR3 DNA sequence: TGCGCCAGCAGCTTGGCGGGGAGCACAGATACGCAGTATTTT.

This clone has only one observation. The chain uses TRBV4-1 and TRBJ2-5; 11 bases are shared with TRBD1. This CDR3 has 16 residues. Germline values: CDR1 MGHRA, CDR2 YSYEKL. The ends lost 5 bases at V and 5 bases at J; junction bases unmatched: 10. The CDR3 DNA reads TGCGCCAGCAGCTGGGAGTGGACAGGGGGCTCGGAGACCCAGTACTTC. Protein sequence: CASSWEWTGGSETQYF.

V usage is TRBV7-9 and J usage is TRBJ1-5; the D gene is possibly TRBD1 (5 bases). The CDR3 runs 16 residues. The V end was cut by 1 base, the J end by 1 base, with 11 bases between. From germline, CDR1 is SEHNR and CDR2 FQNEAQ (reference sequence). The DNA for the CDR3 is TGTGCCAGCAGCTTAGTCTGGGGCTTGAGCAATCAGCCCCAGCATTTT. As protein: CASSLVWGLSNQPQHF.

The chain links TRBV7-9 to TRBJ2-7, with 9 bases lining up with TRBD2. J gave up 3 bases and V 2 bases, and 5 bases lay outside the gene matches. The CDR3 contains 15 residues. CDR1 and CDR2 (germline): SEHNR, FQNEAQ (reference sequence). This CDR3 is CASSLTLAGYYEQYF. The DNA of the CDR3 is TGTGCCAGCAGCTTAACCCTAGCGGGGTACTACGAGCAGTACTTC.

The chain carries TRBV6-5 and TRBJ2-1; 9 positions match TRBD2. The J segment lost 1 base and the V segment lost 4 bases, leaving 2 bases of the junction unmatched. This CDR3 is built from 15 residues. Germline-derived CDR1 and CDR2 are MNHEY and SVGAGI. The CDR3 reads CASSLAGDSYNEQFF. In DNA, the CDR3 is TGTGCCAGCAGTTTAGCGGGGGATTCCTACAATGAGCAGTTCTTC.

As DNA, the CDR3 is TGTGCCATCAGTGAGGGAATAGGAGGAGGAGATGAGCAGTTCTTC. This sequence encodes CAISEGIGGGDEQFF. The chain couples TRBV10-3 to TRBJ2-1; D is possibly TRBD2 (5 bases). The CDR3 length is 15 residues. The V gene's germline CDR1 is ENHRY and CDR2 SYGVKD. Trimming took off 2 bases at V and 8 bases at J, with 16 bases between the two ends.

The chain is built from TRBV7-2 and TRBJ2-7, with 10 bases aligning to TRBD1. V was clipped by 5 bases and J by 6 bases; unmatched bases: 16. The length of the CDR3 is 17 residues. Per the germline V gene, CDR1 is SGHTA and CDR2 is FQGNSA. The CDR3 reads CASSPLARDRGGIEQYF. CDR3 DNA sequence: TGTGCCAGCAGCCCACTTGCCCGGGACAGGGGAGGTATCGAGCAGTACTTC. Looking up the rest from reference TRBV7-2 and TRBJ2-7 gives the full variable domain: GAGVSQSPSNKVTEKGKDVELRCDPISGHTALYWYRQSLGQGLEFLIYFQGNSAPDKSGLPSDRFSAERTGGSVSTLTIQRTQQEDSAVYLCASSPLARDRGGIEQYFGPGTRLTVT.

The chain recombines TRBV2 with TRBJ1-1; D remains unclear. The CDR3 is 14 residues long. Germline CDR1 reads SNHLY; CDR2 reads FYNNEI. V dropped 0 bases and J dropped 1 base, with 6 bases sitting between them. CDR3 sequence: CASSEAGANTEAFF. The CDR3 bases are TGTGCCAGCAGTGAAGCAGGAGCGAACACTGAAGCTTTCTTT.

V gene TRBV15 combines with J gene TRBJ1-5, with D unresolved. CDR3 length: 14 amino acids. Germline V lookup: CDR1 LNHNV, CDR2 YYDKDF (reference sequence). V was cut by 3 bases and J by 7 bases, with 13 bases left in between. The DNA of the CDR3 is TGTGCCACCAGCAGCAATATGGTCGGGCAGCCCCAGCATTTT. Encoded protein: CATSSNMVGQPQHF.

This CDR3 reads CASRNPDQPQHF. In nucleotides, the CDR3 is TGTGCCAGCAGGAACCCCGATCAGCCCCAGCATTTT. V is TRBV27 and J is TRBJ1-5; D not certain. V was clipped by 6 bases and J by 5 bases, with 8 bases between them. Germline V gives CDR1 MNHEY, CDR2 SMNVEV (reference sequence). The CDR3 totals 12 residues.

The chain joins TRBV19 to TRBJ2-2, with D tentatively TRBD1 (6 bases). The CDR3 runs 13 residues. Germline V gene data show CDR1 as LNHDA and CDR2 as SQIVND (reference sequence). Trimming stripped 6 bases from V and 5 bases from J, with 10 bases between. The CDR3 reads CASRQGWTGELFF. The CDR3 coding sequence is TGTGCCAGTAGACAGGGTTGGACCGGGGAGCTGTTTTTT.

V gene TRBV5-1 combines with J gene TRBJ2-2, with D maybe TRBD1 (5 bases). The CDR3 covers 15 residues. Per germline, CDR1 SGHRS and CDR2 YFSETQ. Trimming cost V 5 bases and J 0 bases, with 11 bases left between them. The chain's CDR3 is CASSPGSTNTGELFF. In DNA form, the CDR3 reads TGCGCCAGCAGTCCAGGGTCTACGAACACCGGGGAGCTGTTTTTT.

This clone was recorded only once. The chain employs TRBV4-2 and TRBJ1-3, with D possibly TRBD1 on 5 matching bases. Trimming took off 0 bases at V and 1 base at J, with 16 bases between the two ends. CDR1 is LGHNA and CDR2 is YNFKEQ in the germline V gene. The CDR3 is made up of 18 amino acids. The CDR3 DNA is TGTGCCAGCAGCCAAGATCTTCTCGACAGCCCTTCTGGAAACACCATATATTTT. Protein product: CASSQDLLDSPSGNTIYF.

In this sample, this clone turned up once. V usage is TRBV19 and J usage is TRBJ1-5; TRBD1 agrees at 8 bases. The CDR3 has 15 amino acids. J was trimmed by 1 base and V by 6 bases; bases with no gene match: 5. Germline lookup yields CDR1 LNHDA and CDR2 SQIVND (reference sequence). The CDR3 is CASRTTGESNQPQHF. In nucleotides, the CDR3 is TGTGCCAGTAGAACGACAGGGGAAAGCAATCAGCCCCAGCATTTT.

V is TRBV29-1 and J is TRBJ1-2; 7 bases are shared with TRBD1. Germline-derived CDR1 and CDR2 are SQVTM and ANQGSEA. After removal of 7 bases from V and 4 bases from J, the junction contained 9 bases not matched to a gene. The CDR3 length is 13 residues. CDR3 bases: TGCAGCGCCCGCGTAGACAGGGCCTATGGCTACACCTTC. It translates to CSARVDRAYGYTF.

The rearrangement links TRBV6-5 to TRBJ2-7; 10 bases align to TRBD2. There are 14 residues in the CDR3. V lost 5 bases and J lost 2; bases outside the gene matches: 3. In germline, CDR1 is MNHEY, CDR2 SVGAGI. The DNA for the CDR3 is TGTGCCAGCAGTCCTAGCGGGGGTACCTACGAGCAGTACTTC. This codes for CASSPSGGTYEQYF.

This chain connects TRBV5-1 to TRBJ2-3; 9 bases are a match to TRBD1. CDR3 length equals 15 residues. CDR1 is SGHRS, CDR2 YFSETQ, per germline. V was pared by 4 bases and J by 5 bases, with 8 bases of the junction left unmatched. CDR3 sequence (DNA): TGCGCCAGCAGCCCATGGACAGGGGAACAAGATACGCAGTATTTT. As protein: CASSPWTGEQDTQYF. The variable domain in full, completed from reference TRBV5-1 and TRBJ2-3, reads KAGVTQTPRYLIKTRGQQVTLSCSPISGHRSVSWYQQTPGQGLQFLFEYFSETQRNKGNFPGRFSGRQFSNSRSEMNVSTLELGDSALYLCASSPWTGEQDTQYFGPGTRLTVL.